This T cell receptor beta chain was identified during a study of T cells after posttransplantation cyclophosphamide. For this clone: Its antigen is currently unknown.

Methotrexate plus calcineurin inhibitor accompanied controls' myeloablative marrow transplants; sampling was 1 year later. Assay: immunoSEQ multiplex PCR; the TCRdb copy retains only in-frame clones and omits some. There are about 22,000 clones in the sample; roughly 90% occur only once, and 8.2% lies in the top ten. Whole-study results and caveats: Tissue-infiltrating T cells from skin or gut overlapped little with blood T cells.

Germline V gene sequence: CDR1 GTSNPN, CDR2 SVGIG (reference sequence). This CDR3 has 15 amino acids. The V end was cut by 1 base, the J end by 4 bases, with 16 bases between. The clonotype originates from a female patient in her fifties who received an allogeneic stem cell transplant from an unrelated donor, was CMV-positive, and had chronic GVHD only. The T cells may come from the graft donor. V and J are TRBV30 and TRBJ1-1, with D perhaps TRBD1 (6 bases). The starting material was PBMCs, obtained after an allogeneic stem cell transplant with a calcineurin inhibitor and methotrexate. The chain's CDR3 is CAWSADTGWGTEAFF. In DNA form, the CDR3 reads TGTGCCTGGAGTGCAGACACAGGGTGGGGCACTGAAGCTTTCTTT.